This T cell receptor (beta chain) stems from a study of identical twins' blood T cells. General study points: Twins shared more top CDR3 clonotypes than unrelated donors did.

This clonotype has a handful of counts. Its specificity is not known. TCR cDNA libraries came from RNA via a modified published protocol. Per the authors' pipeline: Clonotypes per individual ranged from about 95,000 to nearly 550,000. From the 5' RACE reads, TCRdb called clonotypes with MiXCR, one entry per CDR3 protein. Clone size and V and J calls follow TCRdb, not the original study. The data show 350,000 to 400,000 distinct CDR3 sequences, under 30% seen once. Input material: PBMCs. This receptor was taken from a woman between 18 and 55 years old in good health.

The CDR3, as DNA: TGTGCCAGTACCTTCGGACAGATCACCGGGGAGCTGTTTTTT. This codes for CASTFGQITGELFF. The chain carries TRBV19 and TRBJ2-2; D may be TRBD1 (6 bases). This CDR3 comprises 14 residues. The V and J ends lost 7 bases and 4 bases respectively, with 13 bases between them. CDR1 and CDR2 from the germline V gene are LNHDA and SQIVND (reference sequence).